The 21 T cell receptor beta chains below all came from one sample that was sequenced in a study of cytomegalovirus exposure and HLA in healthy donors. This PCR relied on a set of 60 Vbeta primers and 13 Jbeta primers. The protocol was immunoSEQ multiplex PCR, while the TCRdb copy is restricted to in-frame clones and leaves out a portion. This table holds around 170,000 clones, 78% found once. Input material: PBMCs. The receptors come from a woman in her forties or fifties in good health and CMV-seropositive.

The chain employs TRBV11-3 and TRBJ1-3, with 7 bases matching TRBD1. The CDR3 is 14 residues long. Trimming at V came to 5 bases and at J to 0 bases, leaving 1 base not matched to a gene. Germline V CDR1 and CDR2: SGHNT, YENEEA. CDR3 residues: CASSNRGSGNTIYF. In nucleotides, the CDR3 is TGTGCCAGCAGCAACAGGGGCTCTGGAAACACCATATATTTT.

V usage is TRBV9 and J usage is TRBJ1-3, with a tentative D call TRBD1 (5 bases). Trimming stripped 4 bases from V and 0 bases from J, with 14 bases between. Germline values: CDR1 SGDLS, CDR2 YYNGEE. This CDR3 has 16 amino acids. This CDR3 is CASSLLGGDSGNTIYF. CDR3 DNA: TGTGCCAGCAGCCTCCTCGGGGGGGACTCTGGAAACACCATATATTTT.

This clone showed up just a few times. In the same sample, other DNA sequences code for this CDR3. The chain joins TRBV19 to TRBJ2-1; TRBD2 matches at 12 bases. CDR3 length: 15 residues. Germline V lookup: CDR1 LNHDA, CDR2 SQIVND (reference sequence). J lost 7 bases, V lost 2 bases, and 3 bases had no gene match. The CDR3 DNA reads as TGTGCCAGTAGTATACTAGCGGGAGGGCGTAATGAGCAGTTCTTC. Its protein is CASSILAGGRNEQFF.

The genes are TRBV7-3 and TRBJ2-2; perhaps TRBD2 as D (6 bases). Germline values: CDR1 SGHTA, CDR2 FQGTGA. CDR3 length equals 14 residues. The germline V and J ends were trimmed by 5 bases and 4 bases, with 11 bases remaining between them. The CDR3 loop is CASSLGTLTGELFF. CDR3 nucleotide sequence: TGTGCCAGCAGCCTCGGGACTCTCACCGGGGAGCTGTTTTTT.

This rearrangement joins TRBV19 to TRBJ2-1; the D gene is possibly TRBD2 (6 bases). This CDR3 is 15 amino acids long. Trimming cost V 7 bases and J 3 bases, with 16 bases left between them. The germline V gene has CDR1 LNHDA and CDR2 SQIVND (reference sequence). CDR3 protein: CASNSPSGVYNEQFF. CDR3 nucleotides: TGTGCCAGTAACAGTCCGTCGGGGGTCTACAATGAGCAGTTCTTC.

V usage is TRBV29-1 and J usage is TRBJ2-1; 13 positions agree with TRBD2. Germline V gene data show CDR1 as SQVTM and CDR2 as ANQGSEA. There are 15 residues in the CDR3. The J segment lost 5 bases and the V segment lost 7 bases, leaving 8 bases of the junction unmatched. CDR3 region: CSARTSGSVDNEQFF. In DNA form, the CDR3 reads TGCAGCGCCAGGACTAGCGGGAGTGTCGACAATGAGCAGTTCTTC.

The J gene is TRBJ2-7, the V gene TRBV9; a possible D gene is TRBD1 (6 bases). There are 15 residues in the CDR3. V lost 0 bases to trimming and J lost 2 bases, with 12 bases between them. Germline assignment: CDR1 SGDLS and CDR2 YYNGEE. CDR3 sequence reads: CASSVDPGGPYEQYF. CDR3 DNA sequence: TGTGCCAGCAGCGTAGACCCTGGGGGCCCCTACGAGCAGTACTTC.

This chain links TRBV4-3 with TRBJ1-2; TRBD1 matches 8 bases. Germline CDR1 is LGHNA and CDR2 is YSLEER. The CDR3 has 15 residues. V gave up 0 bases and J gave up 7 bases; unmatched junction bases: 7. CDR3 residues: CASSQDGQGAGGYTF. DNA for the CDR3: TGCGCCAGCAGCCAAGATGGGCAGGGGGCGGGTGGCTACACCTTC.

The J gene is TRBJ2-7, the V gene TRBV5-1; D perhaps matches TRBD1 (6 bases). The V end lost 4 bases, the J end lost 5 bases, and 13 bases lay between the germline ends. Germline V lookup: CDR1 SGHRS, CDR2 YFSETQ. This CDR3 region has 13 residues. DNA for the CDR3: TGCGCCAGCAGCAGGAAGGGGGAGAACGAGCAGTACTTC. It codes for CASSRKGENEQYF.

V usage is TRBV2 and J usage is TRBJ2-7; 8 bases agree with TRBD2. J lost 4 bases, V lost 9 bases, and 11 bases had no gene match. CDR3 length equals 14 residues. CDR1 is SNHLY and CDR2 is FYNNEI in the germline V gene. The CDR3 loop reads CASRGAGERYEQYF. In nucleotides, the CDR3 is TGTGCCAGTCGTGGAGCGGGAGAGCGGTACGAGCAGTACTTC.

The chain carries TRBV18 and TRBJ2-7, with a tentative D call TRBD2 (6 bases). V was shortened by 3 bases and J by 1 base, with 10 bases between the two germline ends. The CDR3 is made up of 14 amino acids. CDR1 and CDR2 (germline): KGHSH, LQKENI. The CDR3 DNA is TGTGCCAGCTCACCCGGGACTGTTTCCTACGAGCAGTACTTC. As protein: CASSPGTVSYEQYF.

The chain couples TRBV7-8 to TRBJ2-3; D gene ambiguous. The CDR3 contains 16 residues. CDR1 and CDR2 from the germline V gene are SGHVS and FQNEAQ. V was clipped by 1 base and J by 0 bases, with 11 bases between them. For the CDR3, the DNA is TGTGCCAGCAGCTTAGAGCCAAGCTCTAGCACAGATACGCAGTATTTT. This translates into CASSLEPSSSTDTQYF.

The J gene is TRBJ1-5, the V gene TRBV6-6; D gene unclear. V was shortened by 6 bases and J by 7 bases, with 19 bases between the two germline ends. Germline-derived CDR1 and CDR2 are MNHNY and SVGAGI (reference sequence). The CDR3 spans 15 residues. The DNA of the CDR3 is TGTGCCAGCAGCCTGAGGGTTTTAGGAGAACAGCCCCAGCATTTT. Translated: CASSLRVLGEQPQHF.

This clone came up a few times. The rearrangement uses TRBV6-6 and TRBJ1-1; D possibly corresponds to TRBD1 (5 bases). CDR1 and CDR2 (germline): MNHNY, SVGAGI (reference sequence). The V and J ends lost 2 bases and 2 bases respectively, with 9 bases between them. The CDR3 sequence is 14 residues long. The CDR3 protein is CASSYAGNNTEAFF. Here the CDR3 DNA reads TGTGCCAGCAGTTACGCAGGGAACAACACTGAAGCTTTCTTT.

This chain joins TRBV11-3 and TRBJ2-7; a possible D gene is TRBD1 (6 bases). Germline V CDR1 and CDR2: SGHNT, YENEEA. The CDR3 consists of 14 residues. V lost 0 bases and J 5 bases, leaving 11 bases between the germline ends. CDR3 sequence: CASSLDMYRDEQYF. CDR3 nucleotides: TGTGCCAGCAGCTTAGATATGTACAGGGACGAGCAGTACTTC. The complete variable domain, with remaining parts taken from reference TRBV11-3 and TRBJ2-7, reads EAGVVQSPRYKIIEKKQPVAFWCNPISGHNTLYWYLQNLGQGPELLIRYENEEAVDDSQLPKDRFSAERLKGVDSTLKIQPAELGDSAVYLCASSLDMYRDEQYFGPGTRLTVT.

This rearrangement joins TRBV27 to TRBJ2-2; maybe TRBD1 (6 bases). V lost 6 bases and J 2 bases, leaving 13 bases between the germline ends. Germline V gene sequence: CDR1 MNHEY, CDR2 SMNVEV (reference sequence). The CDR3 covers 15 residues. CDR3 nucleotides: TGTGCCAGCAGCCGGGACAATCTAAACACCGGGGAGCTGTTTTTT. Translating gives CASSRDNLNTGELFF.

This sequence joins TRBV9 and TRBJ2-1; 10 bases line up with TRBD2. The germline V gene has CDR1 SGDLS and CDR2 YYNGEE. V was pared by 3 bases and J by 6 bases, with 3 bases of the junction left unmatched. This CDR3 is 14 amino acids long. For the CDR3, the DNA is TGTGCCAGCAGCGCCGGACTAGCGGTCAATGAGCAGTTCTTC. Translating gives CASSAGLAVNEQFF.

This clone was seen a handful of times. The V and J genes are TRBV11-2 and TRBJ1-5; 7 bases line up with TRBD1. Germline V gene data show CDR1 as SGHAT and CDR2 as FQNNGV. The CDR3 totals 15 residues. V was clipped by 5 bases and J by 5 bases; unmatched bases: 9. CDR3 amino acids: CASSPGGGWDQPQHF. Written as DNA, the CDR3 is TGTGCCAGCAGCCCAGGAGGGGGCTGGGATCAGCCCCAGCATTTT.

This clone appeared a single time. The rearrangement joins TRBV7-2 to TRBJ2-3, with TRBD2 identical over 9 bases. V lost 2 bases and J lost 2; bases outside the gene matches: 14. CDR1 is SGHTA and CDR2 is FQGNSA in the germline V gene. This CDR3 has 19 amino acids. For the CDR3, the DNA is TGTGCCAGCAGCTTATTCGGCGGCCTAGGCGGGGGGGCCACAGATACGCAGTATTTT. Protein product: CASSLFGGLGGGATDTQYF.

The CDR3 DNA is TGTGCCAGCAGCAGAACAGGGACCAACCTCCCTACGCAGTATTTT. Its protein product is CASSRTGTNLPTQYF. This chain uses TRBV5-6 with TRBJ2-3, with a weak D call TRBD1 (6 bases). V was trimmed by 4 bases and J by 8 bases, leaving 20 bases between them. The CDR3 is 15 residues long. CDR1 and CDR2 (germline): SGHDT, YYEEEE.

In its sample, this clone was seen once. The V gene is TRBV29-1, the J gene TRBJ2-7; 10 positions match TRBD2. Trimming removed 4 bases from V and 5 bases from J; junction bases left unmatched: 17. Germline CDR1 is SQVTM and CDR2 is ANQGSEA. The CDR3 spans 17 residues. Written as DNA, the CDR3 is TGCAGCGTTGTGGCTGATTTAGCGGGAGGTCGTATGAACGAGCAGTACTTC. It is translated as CSVVADLAGGRMNEQYF.